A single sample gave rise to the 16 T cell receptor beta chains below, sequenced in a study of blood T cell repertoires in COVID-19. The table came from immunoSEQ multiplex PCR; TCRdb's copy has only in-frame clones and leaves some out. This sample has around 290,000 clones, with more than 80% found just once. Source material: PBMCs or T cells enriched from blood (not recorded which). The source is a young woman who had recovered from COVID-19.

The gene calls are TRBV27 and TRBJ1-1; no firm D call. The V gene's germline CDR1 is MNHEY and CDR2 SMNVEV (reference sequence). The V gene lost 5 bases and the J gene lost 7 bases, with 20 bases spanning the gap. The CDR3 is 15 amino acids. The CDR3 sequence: CASSPIWAAAYEAFF. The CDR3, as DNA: TGTGCCAGCAGTCCCATTTGGGCAGCGGCGTATGAAGCTTTCTTT.

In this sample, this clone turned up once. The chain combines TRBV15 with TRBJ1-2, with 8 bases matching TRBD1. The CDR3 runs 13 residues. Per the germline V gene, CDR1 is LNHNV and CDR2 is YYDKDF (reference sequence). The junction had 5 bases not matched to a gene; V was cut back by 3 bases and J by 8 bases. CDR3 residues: CATSRDREIGYTF. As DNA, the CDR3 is TGTGCCACCAGCAGGGACAGGGAGATCGGCTACACCTTC.

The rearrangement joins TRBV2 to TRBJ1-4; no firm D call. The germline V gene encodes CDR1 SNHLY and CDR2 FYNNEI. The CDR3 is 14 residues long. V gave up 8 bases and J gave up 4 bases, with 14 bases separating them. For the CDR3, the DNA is TGTGCCAGCTCCCGGGGAGGCTTTAATGAAAAACTGTTTTTT. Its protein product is CASSRGGFNEKLFF.

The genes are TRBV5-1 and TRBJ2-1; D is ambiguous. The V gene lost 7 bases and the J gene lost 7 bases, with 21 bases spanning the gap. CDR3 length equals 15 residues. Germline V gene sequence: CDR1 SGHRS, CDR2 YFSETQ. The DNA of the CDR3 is TGCGCCAGCTCCCAGGAAGAGAGACCAGAAAATGAGCAGTTCTTC. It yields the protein CASSQEERPENEQFF.

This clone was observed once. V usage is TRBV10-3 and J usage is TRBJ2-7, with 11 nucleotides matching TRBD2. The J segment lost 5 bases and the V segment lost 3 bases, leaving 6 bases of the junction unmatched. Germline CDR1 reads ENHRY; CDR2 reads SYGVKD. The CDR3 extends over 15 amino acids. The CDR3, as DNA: TGTGCCATCAGTGACCTTAGCGGGAGGGTGCACGAGCAGTACTTC. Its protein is CAISDLSGRVHEQYF.

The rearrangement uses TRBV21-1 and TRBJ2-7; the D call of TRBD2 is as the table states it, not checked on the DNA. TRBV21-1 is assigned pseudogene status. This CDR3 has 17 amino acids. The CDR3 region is CASSFSGRGTPTYEQYF. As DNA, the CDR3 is TGTGCCAGCAGCTTCTCGGGTCGCGGGACCCCTACCTACGAGCAGTACTTC.

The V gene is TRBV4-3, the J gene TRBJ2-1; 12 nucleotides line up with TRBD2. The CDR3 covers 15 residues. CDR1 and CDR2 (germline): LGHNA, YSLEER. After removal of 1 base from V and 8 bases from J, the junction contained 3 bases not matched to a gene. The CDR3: CASSQGLAGEYEQFF. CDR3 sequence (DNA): TGCGCCAGCAGCCAAGGACTAGCGGGAGAATATGAGCAGTTCTTC.

CDR3 sequence (DNA): TGCGCCAGCAGCCAAGATGACGGGGGGGCAGGGTATGGCTACACCTTC. It codes for CASSQDDGGAGYGYTF. The chain uses TRBV4-3 and TRBJ1-2; D might be TRBD1 (6 bases). This CDR3 is built from 16 residues. Germline CDR1 reads LGHNA; CDR2 reads YSLEER. V lost 0 bases, J lost 5 bases, and 16 bases lay in between.

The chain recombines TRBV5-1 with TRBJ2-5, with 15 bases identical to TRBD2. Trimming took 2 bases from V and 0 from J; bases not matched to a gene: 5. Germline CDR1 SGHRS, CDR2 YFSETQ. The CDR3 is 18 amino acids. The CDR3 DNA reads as TGCGCCAGCAGCTTACAAGGGACTAGCGGGAGGTACCAAGAGACCCAGTACTTC. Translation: CASSLQGTSGRYQETQYF.

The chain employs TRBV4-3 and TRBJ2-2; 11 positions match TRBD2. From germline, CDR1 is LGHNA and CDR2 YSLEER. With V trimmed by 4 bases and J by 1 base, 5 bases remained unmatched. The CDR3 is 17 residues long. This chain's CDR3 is CASSPGLAGGNTGELFF. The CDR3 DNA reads TGCGCCAGCAGCCCTGGGCTAGCGGGAGGGAACACCGGGGAGCTGTTTTTT.

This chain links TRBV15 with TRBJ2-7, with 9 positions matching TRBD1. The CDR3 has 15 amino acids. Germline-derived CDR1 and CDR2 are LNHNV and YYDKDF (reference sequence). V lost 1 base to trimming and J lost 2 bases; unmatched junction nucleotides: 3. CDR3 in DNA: TGTGCCACCAGCAGAGGGGGGGACAGGGCCTACGAGCAGTACTTC. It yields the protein CATSRGGDRAYEQYF.

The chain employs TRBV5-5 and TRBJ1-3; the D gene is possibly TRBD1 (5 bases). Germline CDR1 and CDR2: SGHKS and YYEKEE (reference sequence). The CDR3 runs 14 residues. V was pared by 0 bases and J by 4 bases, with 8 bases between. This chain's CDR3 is CASSLEGVGNTIYF. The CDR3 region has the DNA TGTGCCAGCAGCTTGGAAGGGGTCGGAAACACCATATATTTT.

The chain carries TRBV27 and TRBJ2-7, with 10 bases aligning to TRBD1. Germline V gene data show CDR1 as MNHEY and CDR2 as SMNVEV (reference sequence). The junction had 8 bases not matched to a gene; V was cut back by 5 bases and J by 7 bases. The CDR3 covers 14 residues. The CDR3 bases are TGTGCCAGCAGTAGGGACAGGGGACGGTGGGAGCAGTACTTC. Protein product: CASSRDRGRWEQYF.

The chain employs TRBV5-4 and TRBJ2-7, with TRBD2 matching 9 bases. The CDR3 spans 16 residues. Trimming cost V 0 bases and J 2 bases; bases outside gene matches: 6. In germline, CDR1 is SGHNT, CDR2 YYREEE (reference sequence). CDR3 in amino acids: CASSLVAGVTPYEQYF. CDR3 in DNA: TGTGCCAGCAGCTTGGTAGCGGGAGTAACCCCCTACGAGCAGTACTTC.

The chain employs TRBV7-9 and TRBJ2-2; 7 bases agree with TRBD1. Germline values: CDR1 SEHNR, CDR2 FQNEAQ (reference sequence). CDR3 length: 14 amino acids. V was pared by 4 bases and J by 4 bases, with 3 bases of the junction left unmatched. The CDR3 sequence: CASSSDRATGELFF. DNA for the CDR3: TGTGCCAGCAGCTCCGACAGGGCCACCGGGGAGCTGTTTTTT.

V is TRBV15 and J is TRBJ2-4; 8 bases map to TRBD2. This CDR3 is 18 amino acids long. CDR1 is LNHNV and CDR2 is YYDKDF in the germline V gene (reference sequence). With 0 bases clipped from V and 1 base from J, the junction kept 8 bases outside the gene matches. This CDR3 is CATSRDARGGLAKNIQYF. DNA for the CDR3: TGTGCCACCAGCAGAGATGCTCGGGGGGGATTGGCCAAAAACATTCAGTACTTC.